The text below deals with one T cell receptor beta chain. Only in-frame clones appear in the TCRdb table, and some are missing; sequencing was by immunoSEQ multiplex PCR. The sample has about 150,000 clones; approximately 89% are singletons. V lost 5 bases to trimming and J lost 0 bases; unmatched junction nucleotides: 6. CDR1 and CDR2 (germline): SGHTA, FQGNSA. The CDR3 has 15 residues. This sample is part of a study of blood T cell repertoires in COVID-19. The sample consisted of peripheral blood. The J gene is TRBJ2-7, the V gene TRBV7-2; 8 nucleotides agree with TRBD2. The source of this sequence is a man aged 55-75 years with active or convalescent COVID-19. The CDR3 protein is CASSQTSGGSYEQYF. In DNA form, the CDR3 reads TGTGCCAGCAGCCAAACTAGCGGAGGCTCCTACGAGCAGTACTTC.